This T cell receptor (beta chain) was sequenced during a study of blood T cells in healthy people across ages. Broader study findings: Unsorted PBMC material precluded a definitive naive versus antigen-experienced comparison.

Remarks on this clonotype: Its antigen is not identified.

Combining a sample-barcoded 5' primer with a J-beta primer mix, a second PCR ran for roughly 7 to 12 cycles. Each CDR3 protein gets one entry after TCRdb re-called the 5' RACE reads with MiXCR. The sample has about 650,000 distinct CDR3 sequences; 52% are singletons. Trimming removed 1 base at V and 4 bases at J, with 17 bases between. Germline CDR1 and CDR2: SGHDN and FVKESK. The CDR3 contains 17 residues. The TCR sequence derives from an elderly woman in good health. V gene TRBV14 combines with J gene TRBJ2-1; D may be TRBD2 (7 bases). Sequencing was carried out using blood. The CDR3 here is CASSQAQGGGRYNEQFF. Written as DNA, the CDR3 is TGTGCCAGCAGCCAAGCACAGGGCGGGGGCCGATACAATGAGCAGTTCTTC. The entire variable domain, with the rest obtained from reference TRBV14 and TRBJ2-1, is as follows: EAGVTQFPSHSVIEKGQTVTLRCDPISGHDNLYWYRRVMGKEIKFLLHFVKESKQDESGMPNNRFLAERTGGTYSTLKVQPAELEDSGVYFCASSQAQGGGRYNEQFFGPGTRLTVL.